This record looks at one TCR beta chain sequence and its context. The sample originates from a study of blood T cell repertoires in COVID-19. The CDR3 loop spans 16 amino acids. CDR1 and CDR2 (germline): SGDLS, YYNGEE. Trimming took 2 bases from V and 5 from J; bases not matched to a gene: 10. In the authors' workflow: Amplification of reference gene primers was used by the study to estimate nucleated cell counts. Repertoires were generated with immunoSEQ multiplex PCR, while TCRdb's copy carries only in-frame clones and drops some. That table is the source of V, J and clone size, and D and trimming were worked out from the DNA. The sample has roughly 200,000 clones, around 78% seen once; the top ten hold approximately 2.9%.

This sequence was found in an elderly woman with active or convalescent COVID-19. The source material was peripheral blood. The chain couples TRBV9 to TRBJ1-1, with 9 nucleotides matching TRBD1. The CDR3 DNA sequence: TGTGCCAGCAGCGTCACCGGGACAGGGTATGGGACTGAAGCTTTCTTT. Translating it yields CASSVTGTGYGTEAFF. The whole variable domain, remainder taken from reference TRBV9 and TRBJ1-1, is DSGVTQTPKHLITATGQRVTLRCSPRSGDLSVYWYQQSLDQGLQFLIQYYNGEERAKGNILERFSAQQFPDLHSELNLSSLELGDSALYFCASSVTGTGYGTEAFFGQGTRLTVV.